The source of this T cell receptor beta chain is a study of OX40 agonist ivuxolimab in advanced cancers. The wider study: With a range of roughly 20 to 90, age averaged roughly 60 years, and 75% to 90% were male.

Study observations and caveats: Averaging showed that CD8+ T cells had more expanded clones than CD4+ did. At 0.1 to 3.0 mg/kg and by week 6, clonal expansion occurred in CD4+ and CD8+ blood T cells. Among the nonresponders, some also had low normalized T-cell clonal expansion.

Method: immunoSEQ multiplex PCR; TCRdb's copy keeps in-frame clones and lacks some. This sample has tens of thousands of clones, with about 83% found just once. Regarding this clone: Its antigen is unidentified.

This receptor was taken from an adult with an advanced solid tumor such as melanoma, head and neck, liver or kidney cancer. Source: CD4+ or CD8+ T cells sorted from blood, taken in a trial of the OX40 agonist ivuxolimab.

CDR3 sequence reads: CASSLSEPWANQPQHF. CDR3 nucleotides: TGTGCCAGCAGCTTAAGTGAACCCTGGGCTAATCAGCCCCAGCATTTT. The chain is built from TRBV7-2 and TRBJ1-5; D ambiguous. CDR1 and CDR2 from the germline V gene are SGHTA and FQGNSA. The CDR3 has 16 amino acids. V shed 2 bases and J shed 4 bases, with 15 bases lying between them.